What follows are 28 T cell receptor beta chains derived from one specimen sequenced in a study of PD-L1 blockade in urothelial cancer. Regarding time point: peripheral blood 6 weeks after treatment start. Assay: immunoSEQ multiplex PCR; the TCRdb copy retains only in-frame clones and omits some. The table records 45,000 to 55,000 clones, approximately 86% of them present only once. The sequences come from PBMCs, collected around atezolizumab (anti-PD-L1) treatment. Receptors were obtained from a man aged 55 to 70 with urothelial cancer.

The CDR3 DNA follows: TGTGCCAGCAGGGTAGGGACAGAAAGGTTTGAAGCTTTCTTT. Translating it yields CASRVGTERFEAFF. The chain carries TRBV6-1 and TRBJ1-1; 7 nucleotides align to TRBD1. Germline V gene sequence: CDR1 MNHNS, CDR2 SASEGT. With V trimmed by 6 bases and J by 7 bases, 11 bases remained unmatched. The CDR3 extends over 14 amino acids.

The CDR3 here is CASSERRQAQILYGYTF. For the CDR3, the DNA is TGTGCCAGCAGTGAACGTAGACAGGCCCAAATCCTTTATGGCTACACCTTC. V is TRBV2 and J is TRBJ1-2; perhaps TRBD1 as D (6 bases). V was pared by 2 bases and J by 5 bases, with 21 bases between. Germline CDR1 SNHLY, CDR2 FYNNEI. The CDR3 is 17 residues long.

This clone showed up just once. V is TRBV19 and J is TRBJ1-2; unclear D gene. Germline CDR1 is LNHDA and CDR2 is SQIVND (reference sequence). The CDR3 contains 14 residues. Deletions cut 1 base from V and 4 bases from J, with 10 bases between. The CDR3 loop is CASSIGSRAYGYTF. The CDR3 DNA sequence: TGTGCCAGTAGTATAGGATCGCGTGCCTATGGCTACACCTTC. The whole variable domain, remainder taken from reference TRBV19 and TRBJ1-2, is DGGITQSPKYLFRKEGQNVTLSCEQNLNHDAMYWYRQDPGQGLRLIYYSQIVNDFQKGDIAEGYSVSREKKESFPLTVTSAQKNPTAFYLCASSIGSRAYGYTFGSGTRLTVV.

The CDR3 sequence: CASSQERVLYEQYF. The CDR3 DNA is TGCGCCAGCAGCCAGGAGAGGGTTTTGTACGAGCAGTACTTC. The chain has TRBV4-1 and TRBJ2-7; tentative D call: TRBD2 (5 bases). The V end was cut by 3 bases, the J end by 4 bases, with 13 bases between. This CDR3 comprises 14 residues. CDR1 and CDR2 from the germline V gene are MGHRA and YSYEKL.

V usage is TRBV7-3 and J usage is TRBJ2-2, with D perhaps matching TRBD2 (5 bases). The CDR3 has 15 amino acids. The ends were cut back, 4 bases at V and 0 bases at J, with 9 bases in the middle. The germline V gene has CDR1 SGHTA and CDR2 FQGTGA. CDR3 nucleotides: TGTGCCAGCAGCTCCCGGCGGGCGAACACCGGGGAGCTGTTTTTT. Its translation: CASSSRRANTGELFF.

The rearrangement links TRBV4-1 to TRBJ1-2, with D possibly being TRBD1 (5 bases). CDR1 is MGHRA and CDR2 is YSYEKL in the germline V gene. Between the trimmed V and J ends, which lost 1 base and 3 bases, there was a span of 15 bases. The length of the CDR3 is 16 residues. In DNA form, the CDR3 reads TGCGCCAGCAGCCAAGGGGCTGAACAGGAGTACTATGGCTACACCTTC. This translates into CASSQGAEQEYYGYTF.

This chain connects TRBV2 to TRBJ1-2, with TRBD1 matching over 9 bases. This CDR3 is 14 amino acids long. With V trimmed by 7 bases and J by 5 bases, 8 bases remained unmatched. Germline CDR1 and CDR2: SNHLY and FYNNEI. Written as DNA, the CDR3 is TGTGCCAGCACCTTACAGGGGGCTTGGTATGGCTACACCTTC. The encoded protein is CASTLQGAWYGYTF.

V gene TRBV30 combines with J gene TRBJ2-2; D perhaps matches TRBD1 (6 bases). The CDR3 contains 14 residues. Trimming took 3 bases from V and 2 from J, leaving 10 bases between them. CDR1 and CDR2 from the germline V gene are GTSNPN and SVGIG (reference sequence). CDR3 in amino acids: CAWRGTTNTGELFF. DNA for the CDR3: TGTGCCTGGAGAGGGACAACCAACACCGGGGAGCTGTTTTTT.

V and J are TRBV19 and TRBJ2-7, with TRBD1 identical over 9 bases. Germline trimming cut 5 bases from V and 1 base from J; bases unmatched to any gene: 6. Germline lookup yields CDR1 LNHDA and CDR2 SQIVND (reference sequence). CDR3 length: 15 amino acids. CDR3 DNA sequence: TGTGCCAGTAGTCTAAGGACAGGGGCGTCCTACGAGCAGTACTTC. It is translated as CASSLRTGASYEQYF.

The chain uses TRBV30 and TRBJ2-1; 10 bases are shared with TRBD2. CDR3 length equals 13 residues. Germline CDR1 and CDR2: GTSNPN and SVGIG (reference sequence). V was pared by 2 bases and J by 7 bases, with 2 bases of the junction left unmatched. The CDR3 region is CAWSLAGVNEQFF. The CDR3 coding sequence is TGTGCCTGGAGTCTAGCGGGGGTGAATGAGCAGTTCTTC.

This clone has a handful of counts. This chain uses TRBV7-9 with TRBJ1-2; D gene ambiguous. V was trimmed by 5 bases and J by 5 bases, leaving 15 bases between them. Per germline, CDR1 SEHNR and CDR2 FQNEAQ (reference sequence). This CDR3 comprises 14 residues. As DNA, the CDR3 is TGTGCCAGCAGCCTTTCGTCTGTGTTGTATGGCTACACCTTC. Encoded protein: CASSLSSVLYGYTF.

This clone was picked up one time. The chain has TRBV28 and TRBJ2-2; 9 bases fit TRBD1. Germline CDR1 reads MDHEN; CDR2 reads SYDVKM. There are 16 residues in the CDR3. V gave up 2 bases and J gave up 5 bases; unmatched junction bases: 6. CDR3 in DNA: TGTGCCAGCAGTTTAGCCGGGACAGGGAAGACCGGGGAGCTGTTTTTT. This codes for CASSLAGTGKTGELFF. Full variable domain (rest looked up from reference TRBV28 and TRBJ2-2): DVKVTQSSRYLVKRTGEKVFLECVQDMDHENMFWYRQDPGLGLRLIYFSYDVKMKEKGDIPEGYSVSREKKERFSLILESASTNQTSMYLCASSLAGTGKTGELFFGEGSRLTVL.

The J gene is TRBJ2-7, the V gene TRBV18; 10 bases are a match to TRBD1. CDR1 KGHSH and CDR2 LQKENI come from the germline V gene. CDR3 length: 15 residues. The V and J ends lost 2 bases and 4 bases, in that order; junction bases with no gene match: 5. The DNA for the CDR3 is TGTGCCAGCTCACCAAGAGGACAGGGGGGATACGAGCAGTACTTC. Translating gives CASSPRGQGGYEQYF.

CDR3 sequence (DNA): TGTGCCAGCACCGAGACCAGGGGTGGAGGTGAAAAACTGTTTTTT. Its protein is CASTETRGGGEKLFF. This chain links TRBV6-1 with TRBJ1-4, with a tentative D call TRBD1 (6 bases). Per germline, CDR1 MNHNS and CDR2 SASEGT. Trimming stripped 7 bases from V and 7 bases from J, with 19 bases between. The CDR3 spans 15 residues.

This clone was seen only a few times. The chain combines TRBV18 with TRBJ2-3; 8 nucleotides match TRBD2. Germline lookup yields CDR1 KGHSH and CDR2 LQKENI. Germline trimming cut 3 bases from V and 0 bases from J; bases unmatched to any gene: 5. This CDR3 is 16 amino acids long. The CDR3 nucleotides read TGTGCCAGCTCACCGACACTAGCGGCTAGCACAGATACGCAGTATTTT. It is translated as CASSPTLAASTDTQYF. Looking up the rest from reference TRBV18 and TRBJ2-3 gives the full variable domain: NAGVMQNPRHLVRRRGQEARLRCSPMKGHSHVYWYRQLPEEGLKFMVYLQKENIIDESGMPKERFSAEFPKEGPSILRIQQVVRGDSAAYFCASSPTLAASTDTQYFGPGTRLTVL.

This clone has a handful of counts. The chain links TRBV9 to TRBJ2-5, with TRBD1 matching over 10 bases. Germline values: CDR1 SGDLS, CDR2 YYNGEE. With 4 bases clipped from V and 7 bases from J, the junction kept 10 bases outside the gene matches. The CDR3 extends over 15 amino acids. Here the CDR3 reads CASSSGQGVRGTQYF. CDR3 bases: TGTGCCAGCAGCTCCGGACAGGGGGTCCGTGGGACCCAGTACTTC.

The genes are TRBV30 and TRBJ1-3; D gene unclear. Deletions cut 1 base from V and 3 bases from J, with 13 bases between. The CDR3 totals 15 residues. Germline V CDR1 and CDR2: GTSNPN, SVGIG (reference sequence). This chain's CDR3 is CAWSGSGIGGNTIYF. The CDR3 nucleotides are TGTGCCTGGAGTGGGTCGGGGATTGGTGGAAACACCATATATTTT.

This sequence joins TRBV9 and TRBJ1-1, with 7 bases fitting TRBD1. V was pared by 4 bases and J by 8 bases, with 14 bases of the junction left unmatched. The germline V gene encodes CDR1 SGDLS and CDR2 YYNGEE. The CDR3 extends over 15 amino acids. CDR3 DNA sequence: TGTGCCAGCAGCACCCCGGGACAGCTTACTTCCGAAGCTTTCTTT. This codes for CASSTPGQLTSEAFF.

This sequence joins TRBV29-1 and TRBJ2-4, with a possible D match to TRBD1 (6 bases). Germline V gene sequence: CDR1 SQVTM, CDR2 ANQGSEA. V was trimmed by 3 bases and J by 0 bases, leaving 27 bases between them. This CDR3 region has 20 residues. CDR3 sequence: CSVDNRFVANRALAKNIQYF. The CDR3 DNA follows: TGCAGCGTTGACAACAGGTTTGTTGCGAACAGGGCTTTAGCCAAAAACATTCAGTACTTC. The entire variable domain, with the rest obtained from reference TRBV29-1 and TRBJ2-4, is as follows: SAVISQKPSRDICQRGTSLTIQCQVDSQVTMMFWYRQQPGQSLTLIATANQGSEATYESGFVIDKFPISRPNLTFSTLTVSNMSPEDSSIYLCSVDNRFVANRALAKNIQYFGAGTRLSVL.

As regards this clone: The same CDR3 can be traced to other DNA sequences in this sample. CDR3 DNA sequence: TGTGCCAGCAGCAAAACAGGAACAGATACGCAGTATTTT. Protein product: CASSKTGTDTQYF. V gene TRBV7-9 combines with J gene TRBJ2-3, with a tentative D call TRBD1 (5 bases). The CDR3 length is 13 residues. Germline V gene sequence: CDR1 SEHNR, CDR2 FQNEAQ (reference sequence). V was clipped by 5 bases and J by 3 bases, with 9 bases between them.

The chain joins TRBV9 to TRBJ2-7; perhaps TRBD2 as D (6 bases). Trimming pared 0 bases from V and 3 bases from J, leaving 13 bases between. The CDR3 runs to 15 residues. The germline CDR1 and CDR2 sequences are SGDLS and YYNGEE. The CDR3 sequence: CASSVDYGGIYEQYF. DNA of the CDR3: TGTGCCAGCAGCGTAGATTATGGGGGGATCTACGAGCAGTACTTC.

The chain uses TRBV28 and TRBJ1-4; TRBD1 might be the D (5 bases). From germline, CDR1 is MDHEN and CDR2 SYDVKM. Trimming removed 3 bases from V and 5 bases from J, with 10 bases in between. CDR3 length: 14 amino acids. The CDR3 reads CASSFRTFNEKLFF. The CDR3 coding sequence is TGTGCCAGCAGTTTCCGGACATTCAATGAAAAACTGTTTTTT. The full variable domain, completed using reference TRBV28 and TRBJ1-4, is DVKVTQSSRYLVKRTGEKVFLECVQDMDHENMFWYRQDPGLGLRLIYFSYDVKMKEKGDIPEGYSVSREKKERFSLILESASTNQTSMYLCASSFRTFNEKLFFGSGTQLSVL.

This clone has only one observation. The same CDR3 is also encoded by other DNA sequences in this sample. The chain links TRBV18 to TRBJ1-2; TRBD1 aligns across 9 bases. The germline V gene has CDR1 KGHSH and CDR2 LQKENI. Losses at the gene ends were 3 bases for V and 6 bases for J; bases not matched to a gene: 17. The CDR3 runs to 18 residues. CDR3 sequence (DNA): TGTGCCAGCTCACCCCAGGGACAGGGTGGACGCGGACACGATGGCTACACCTTC. Protein product: CASSPQGQGGRGHDGYTF.

The chain has TRBV7-2 and TRBJ2-5; 13 bases line up with TRBD2. V gave up 8 bases and J gave up 2 bases; unmatched junction bases: 8. The CDR3 has 16 residues. Germline assignment: CDR1 SGHTA and CDR2 FQGNSA. The CDR3 here is CASLRGLAGPQETQYF. The CDR3 nucleotides are TGTGCCAGCCTCCGGGGACTAGCGGGGCCTCAAGAGACCCAGTACTTC.

CDR3 in amino acids: CASRLALAGALTGELFF. In nucleotides, the CDR3 is TGTGCAAGTCGCTTAGCCCTAGCGGGGGCCCTCACCGGGGAGCTGTTTTTT. The chain couples TRBV12-2 to TRBJ2-2; the table's D gene call, TRBD2, was not cross checked with the DNA. TRBV12-2 represents a pseudogene. This CDR3 has 17 residues.

This clone showed up just once. The rearrangement uses TRBV30 and TRBJ1-2; D perhaps matches TRBD1 (6 bases). The V and J ends lost 4 bases and 2 bases respectively, with 11 bases between them. This CDR3 contains 13 residues. Germline lookup yields CDR1 GTSNPN and CDR2 SVGIG (reference sequence). Written as DNA, the CDR3 is TGTGCCTGGATTCCAGGGGCGAACTATGGCTACACCTTC. This translates into CAWIPGANYGYTF. Full variable domain (missing parts from reference TRBV30 and TRBJ1-2): SQTIHQWPATLVQPVGSPLSLECTVEGTSNPNLYWYRQAAGRGLQLLFYSVGIGQISSEVPQNLSASRPQDRQFILSSKKLLLSDSGFYLCAWIPGANYGYTFGSGTRLTVV.

The gene calls are TRBV18 and TRBJ1-4, with D perhaps matching TRBD1 (5 bases). Deletions cut 1 base from V and 8 bases from J, with 17 bases between. CDR1 is KGHSH and CDR2 is LQKENI in the germline V gene. The CDR3 runs to 16 residues. The CDR3 DNA reads as TGTGCCAGCTCACCACGATCCGGGGGGTTACGCGAAAAACTGTTTTTT. It translates to CASSPRSGGLREKLFF.

The chain combines TRBV10-2 with TRBJ2-5, with 10 bases that match TRBD2. Germline CDR1 reads WSHSY; CDR2 reads SAAADI. Trimming took 4 bases from V and 3 from J; bases not matched to a gene: 8. CDR3 length equals 16 residues. The CDR3, as DNA: TGCGCCAGCAGTGTAGGAGCGGGGGGGCTTAAAGAGACCCAGTACTTC. It encodes CASSVGAGGLKETQYF.